This T cell receptor beta chain was sequenced for a study of T cells in women clearing cervical HPV infection. Study-wide context: No precancer developed; the control's incident HPV16 infection cleared within 12 months. Blood came at first lesion visit for cases, post-clearance for controls. General study results and limits: CIN3+ cases had significantly higher TCR repertoire richness than controls, but evenness did not differ.

TCR beta CDR3 amplified by multiplex PCR from roughly 1,100 ng genomic DNA. TCRdb's table, derived via immunoSEQ multiplex PCR, lists solely in-frame clones and lacks some. The specimen's table records 15,000 or so clones. Germline CDR1 is MNHEY and CDR2 is SMNVEV (reference sequence). V lost 2 bases, J lost 6 bases, and 8 bases lay in between. CDR3 length: 13 residues. With respect to this clone: Its cognate antigen is unknown. The sequence runs out 3 residues before the end of the CDR3; the remainder is reconstructed from the germline J gene.

The chain is built from TRBV27 and TRBJ2-1, with D maybe TRBD2 (5 bases). Sequencing input: blood buffy coat. The TCR originated in a woman between 18 and 75 years old with a cervical HPV16 infection that either progressed to CIN3+ or cleared (not recorded which). CDR3 sequence reads: CASSLREGNEQFF. The sequenced part of the CDR3 DNA is TGTGCCAGCAGTTTACGCGAGGGCAATGAG.